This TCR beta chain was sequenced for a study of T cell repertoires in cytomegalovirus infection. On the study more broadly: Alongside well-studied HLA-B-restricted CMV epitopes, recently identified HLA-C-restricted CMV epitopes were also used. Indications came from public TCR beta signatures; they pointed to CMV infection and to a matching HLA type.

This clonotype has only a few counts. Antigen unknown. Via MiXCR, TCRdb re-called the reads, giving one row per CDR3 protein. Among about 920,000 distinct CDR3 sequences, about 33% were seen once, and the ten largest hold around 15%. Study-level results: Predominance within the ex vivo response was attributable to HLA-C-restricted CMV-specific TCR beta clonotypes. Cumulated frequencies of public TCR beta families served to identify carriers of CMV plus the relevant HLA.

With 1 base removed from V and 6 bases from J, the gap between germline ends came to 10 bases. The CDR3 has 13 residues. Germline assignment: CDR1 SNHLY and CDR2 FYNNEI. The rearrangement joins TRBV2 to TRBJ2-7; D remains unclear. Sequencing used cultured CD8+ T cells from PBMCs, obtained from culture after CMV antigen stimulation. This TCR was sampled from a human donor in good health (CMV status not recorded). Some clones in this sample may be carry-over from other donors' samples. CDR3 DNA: TGTGCCAGCAGTGAAGACAGAACGGCCGAGCAGTACTTC. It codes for CASSEDRTAEQYF. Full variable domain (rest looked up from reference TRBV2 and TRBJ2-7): EPEVTQTPSHQVTQMGQEVILRCVPISNHLYFYWYRQILGQKVEFLVSFYNNEISEKSEIFDDQFSVERPDGSNFTLKIRSTKLEDSAMYFCASSEDRTAEQYFGPGTRLTVT.